The 5 T cell receptor beta chains presented below share a single source sample, sequenced in a study of T cells in Graves' hyperthyroidism and ophthalmopathy. RNA transcripts gave rise to amplified TCR beta CDR3 regions. With the HTBI primer set, the TCR CDR3 went through a first round of RT-PCR. TCRdb reprocessed the multiplex PCR reads with MiXCR, giving one entry per CDR3 protein. This sample has about 500,000 distinct CDR3 sequences; about a sixth occur once, and the top ten carry 15% to 20%. Input material: blood. These receptors were obtained from a woman younger than 30 with Graves' ophthalmopathy.

The chain couples TRBV10-3 to TRBJ1-2, with TRBD1 identical over 9 bases. CDR1 and CDR2 (germline): ENHRY, SYGVKD. The CDR3 is 12 amino acids. Germline trimming cut 7 bases from V and 8 bases from J; bases unmatched to any gene: 5. CDR3 DNA sequence: TGTGCCATCAAGGACAGGGGCTTCGGCTACACCTTC. Translating it yields CAIKDRGFGYTF.

V usage is TRBV19 and J usage is TRBJ1-1; TRBD1 matches at 8 bases. Germline CDR1 reads LNHDA; CDR2 reads SQIVND (reference sequence). The CDR3 is made up of 13 amino acids. After removal of 2 bases from V and 10 bases from J, the junction contained 6 bases not matched to a gene. The CDR3 region is CASSITGTGGAFF. DNA for the CDR3: TGTGCCAGTAGTATAACGGGAACAGGGGGAGCTTTCTTT.

This clonotype was detected ten times or more. The chain has TRBV15 and TRBJ2-5, with 8 bases fitting TRBD1. Germline CDR1 is LNHNV and CDR2 is YYDKDF (reference sequence). The CDR3 totals 14 residues. Trimming took 0 bases from V and 4 from J; bases not matched to a gene: 1. This chain's CDR3 is CATSRDQGAETQYF. CDR3 coding DNA: TGTGCCACCAGCAGAGATCAGGGGGCAGAGACCCAGTACTTC. Drawing the rest from reference TRBV15 and TRBJ2-5, the complete variable domain is DAMVIQNPRYQVTQFGKPVTLSCSQTLNHNVMYWYQQKSSQAPKLLFHYYDKDFNNEADTPDNFQSRRPNTSFCFLDIRSPGLGDTAMYLCATSRDQGAETQYFGPGTRLLVL.

V and J are TRBV6-6 and TRBJ1-4, with D unclear. Germline-derived CDR1 and CDR2 are MNHNY and SVGAGI (reference sequence). This CDR3 comprises 16 residues. The V end lost 0 bases, the J end lost 0 bases, and 8 bases lay between the germline ends. The CDR3 coding sequence is TGTGCCAGCAGTTACTCGTCGGTAGCAACTAATGAAAAACTGTTTTTT. This sequence encodes CASSYSSVATNEKLFF.

This clonotype has a count of ten or more. The genes are TRBV5-1 and TRBJ2-1; D is possibly TRBD1 (5 bases). Per germline, CDR1 SGHRS and CDR2 YFSETQ. V lost 4 bases and J 0 bases, leaving 14 bases between the germline ends. CDR3 length equals 16 residues. The CDR3 DNA reads TGCGCCAGCAGCCGCCAGGGAAGGAGCTCCTACAATGAGCAGTTCTTC. This codes for CASSRQGRSSYNEQFF. Filled out from reference TRBV5-1 and TRBJ2-1, the complete variable domain reads KAGVTQTPRYLIKTRGQQVTLSCSPISGHRSVSWYQQTPGQGLQFLFEYFSETQRNKGNFPGRFSGRQFSNSRSEMNVSTLELGDSALYLCASSRQGRSSYNEQFFGPGTRLTVL.